A single sample is the source of the 3 T cell receptor beta chains below, sequenced in a study of cytomegalovirus exposure and HLA in healthy donors. Clones were read by immunoSEQ multiplex PCR, and TCRdb kept only the in-frame ones, dropping some. The sample consists of around 200,000 clones, about 91% of them appearing once. The sequenced sample consisted of PBMCs. Receptor source: a woman under 30 in good health and CMV-seronegative.

The chain uses TRBV7-8 and TRBJ2-7, with 11 bases that match TRBD2. V trimming: 4 bases; J trimming: 0 bases; junction bases outside the gene matches: 5. Germline values: CDR1 SGHVS, CDR2 FQNEAQ. This CDR3 comprises 16 residues. In DNA form, the CDR3 reads TGTGCCAGCAGCTCCTTAACTAGCGGGGGCTCCTACGAGCAGTACTTC. This translates into CASSSLTSGGSYEQYF. The whole variable domain, filled in from reference TRBV7-8 and TRBJ2-7, reads GAGVSQSPRYKVAKRGQDVALRCDPISGHVSLFWYQQALGQGPEFLTYFQNEAQLDKSGLPSDRFFAERPEGSVSTLKIQRTQQEDSAVYLCASSSLTSGGSYEQYFGPGTRLTVT.

This chain uses TRBV7-8 with TRBJ2-3; D unclear. Germline V gene lookup returns CDR1 SGHVS and CDR2 FQNEAQ. This CDR3 region has 15 residues. The germline V and J ends were trimmed by 5 bases and 2 bases, with 14 bases remaining between them. The CDR3, as DNA: TGTGCCAGCAGCGCCCTAATGAGGCCCACAGATACGCAGTATTTT. It yields the protein CASSALMRPTDTQYF. The whole variable domain, filled in from reference TRBV7-8 and TRBJ2-3, reads GAGVSQSPRYKVAKRGQDVALRCDPISGHVSLFWYQQALGQGPEFLTYFQNEAQLDKSGLPSDRFFAERPEGSVSTLKIQRTQQEDSAVYLCASSALMRPTDTQYFGPGTRLTVL.

V usage is TRBV2 and J usage is TRBJ2-1; 16 positions match TRBD2. The trim removed 5 bases at V and 1 base at J, leaving 17 bases unmatched. The CDR3 runs to 22 residues. Germline values: CDR1 SNHLY, CDR2 FYNNEI. The CDR3 coding sequence is TGTGCCAGCAGTTTACACTCCGGGACTAGCGGGAGGGCCATAGGGTCCTACAATGAGCAGTTCTTC. Translated, it gives CASSLHSGTSGRAIGSYNEQFF.